This record covers a single TCR beta chain. Sequenced by immunoSEQ multiplex PCR; TCRdb stores in-frame clones only, minus some. Here the sample spans fewer than 250,000 clones, approximately 91% being singletons. This record belongs to a study of blood T cell repertoires in COVID-19. The sample comprised peripheral blood. The source of this sequence is a man aged 25 to 45 with acute or convalescent COVID-19.

The CDR3 here is CASSLFGRDTGSPLHF. The CDR3 DNA sequence: TGTGCCAGCAGCTTGTTCGGCAGGGACACAGGGTCACCCCTCCACTTT. V and J are TRBV5-6 and TRBJ1-6; D possibly corresponds to TRBD1 (6 bases). Germline CDR1 SGHDT, CDR2 YYEEEE. V shed 1 base and J shed 10 bases, with 18 bases lying between them. The length of the CDR3 is 16 residues.